These 16 T cell receptor beta chains came from one sample sequenced in a study of CD8 T cells in ankylosing spondylitis. Points from the study as a whole: There was a TCR beta motif, made of fewer than 10 highly homologous variants, that appeared characteristic of ankylosing spondylitis blood.

No antigens are known for them. Each CDR3 protein gets one entry after TCRdb re-called the 5' RACE reads with MiXCR. The sample consists of 450,000 to 550,000 distinct CDR3 sequences, approximately 5.3% of them appearing once. Specimen: blood, either unsorted or a sorted T cell fraction (not recorded which). The source is a male donor with ankylosing spondylitis.

This clonotype was found many times. The chain couples TRBV12-3 or TRBV12-4 to TRBJ1-5; no clear D gene. CDR3 length equals 14 residues. Trimming took 2 bases from V and 1 from J, leaving 6 bases between them. CDR3 sequence reads: CASSLLHSNQPQHF. The CDR3 coding sequence is TGTGCCAGCAGTTTACTGCACAGCAATCAGCCCCAGCATTTT.

This clonotype came up many times. The CDR3 region has the DNA TGTGCCAGCAGTCCGGCGGGACAGGGGGCATACGAGCAGTACTTC. Residues: CASSPAGQGAYEQYF. The V call is TRBV12-3 or TRBV12-4, the J call TRBJ2-7, with 12 bases fitting TRBD1. This CDR3 contains 15 residues. After removal of 5 bases from V and 4 bases from J, the junction contained 6 bases not matched to a gene.

This clonotype was found many times. V gene TRBV6-1 combines with J gene TRBJ1-1, with 7 bases aligning to TRBD1. Germline V lookup: CDR1 MNHNS, CDR2 SASEGT. This CDR3 is built from 15 residues. Germline trimming cut 6 bases from V and 1 base from J; bases unmatched to any gene: 8. The CDR3 nucleotides are TGTGCCAGCAGGGATCAAGGGACAGCGAACACTGAAGCTTTCTTT. Residues: CASRDQGTANTEAFF.

This clonotype was seen many times. This rearrangement joins TRBV20-1 to TRBJ2-5; a weak D match, TRBD1 (6 bases). Germline loops: CDR1 DFQATT, CDR2 SNEGSKA (reference sequence). CDR3 length: 15 amino acids. The V gene lost 2 bases and the J gene lost 1 base, with 14 bases spanning the gap. This CDR3 reads CSARIVGAVQETQYF. CDR3 DNA: TGCAGTGCTAGAATCGTGGGGGCCGTCCAAGAGACCCAGTACTTC.

This clonotype was recorded many times. This sequence joins TRBV10-3 and TRBJ2-7; 7 nucleotides match TRBD2. This CDR3 has 13 amino acids. Looked up from germline, CDR1 is ENHRY and CDR2 is SYGVKD. V shed 6 bases and J 0 bases; nucleotides not matched to a gene: 2. This CDR3 is CAISRDYSYEQYF. The CDR3 coding sequence is TGTGCCATCAGCCGGGACTACTCCTACGAGCAGTACTTC.

This clonotype was observed at least ten times. The rearrangement links TRBV5-1 to TRBJ1-3; D is unresolved. Looked up from germline, CDR1 is SGHRS and CDR2 is YFSETQ. CDR3 length: 20 residues. The V end lost 1 base, the J end lost 3 bases, and 26 bases lay between the germline ends. CDR3 nucleotide sequence: TGCGCCAGCAGCTTGATGCCCCGGATCAAAACGCTCAACTTTGGAAACACCATATATTTT. Protein product: CASSLMPRIKTLNFGNTIYF.

This clonotype was detected ten times or more. The CDR3 loop reads CSVEGPAGQRAYEQYF. CDR3 sequence (DNA): TGCAGCGTTGAAGGTCCAGCGGGACAAAGGGCCTACGAGCAGTACTTC. The genes are TRBV29-1 and TRBJ2-7, with a weak D call TRBD2 (7 bases). Germline CDR1 and CDR2: SQVTM and ANQGSEA. CDR3 length equals 16 residues. Trimming shortened V by 1 base and J by 2 bases, and 18 bases separated the two germline ends.

This clonotype occurred many times. The rearrangement uses TRBV27 and TRBJ1-2; 12 bases map to TRBD1. V trimming: 6 bases; J trimming: 7 bases; junction bases outside the gene matches: 3. Germline CDR1 is MNHEY and CDR2 is SMNVEV (reference sequence). The length of the CDR3 is 13 residues. CDR3 region: CASRGTGGSGYTF. The CDR3, as DNA: TGTGCCAGCAGGGGGACAGGGGGCTCTGGCTACACCTTC.

A few counts support this clonotype. The chain has TRBV7-8 and TRBJ2-5, with D unresolved. This CDR3 is built from 13 residues. Germline V lookup: CDR1 SGHVS, CDR2 FQNEAQ. Trimming stripped 1 base from V and 6 bases from J, with 9 bases between. The CDR3 region is CASSLGWDKTQYF. CDR3 sequence (DNA): TGTGCCAGCAGCTTAGGTTGGGATAAGACCCAGTACTTC.

This chain joins TRBV7-3 and TRBJ2-1; tentative D call: TRBD1 (6 bases). V lost 2 bases and J 4 bases, leaving 15 bases between the germline ends. The CDR3 runs 16 residues. Germline V gene lookup returns CDR1 SGHTA and CDR2 FQGTGA. CDR3 DNA sequence: TGTGCCAGCAGCTTATCAGGGACATATAATTACAATGAGCAGTTCTTC. This encodes CASSLSGTYNYNEQFF.

At least ten counts were recorded for this clonotype. DNA of the CDR3: TGTGCCAGCGCAATAGGACAGGGGGCTTACGAGCAGTACTTC. Protein product: CASAIGQGAYEQYF. This chain joins TRBV6-2 or TRBV6-3 and TRBJ2-7; the match to TRBD1 covers 11 bases. The CDR3 runs 14 residues. Germline assignment: CDR1 MNHEY and CDR2 SVGEGT. Trimming cost V 8 bases and J 4 bases; bases outside gene matches: 7.

Only a few counts were recorded for this clonotype. The chain uses TRBV11-2 and TRBJ2-6; D gene ambiguous. This CDR3 contains 18 residues. Per the germline V gene, CDR1 is SGHAT and CDR2 is FQNNGV. Trimming shortened V by 4 bases and J by 0 bases, and 16 bases separated the two germline ends. The CDR3 loop reads CASSSRTATNSGANVLTF. The CDR3 coding sequence is TGTGCCAGCAGCTCGCGGACGGCTACAAACTCTGGGGCCAACGTCCTGACTTTC.

V gene TRBV2 combines with J gene TRBJ2-6, with 10 bases matching TRBD1. Trimming removed 10 bases from V and 2 bases from J; junction bases left unmatched: 11. This CDR3 contains 17 residues. The V gene's germline CDR1 is SNHLY and CDR2 FYNNEI. CDR3 coding DNA: TGTGCCATCTGCCCGGGACAGGGGACGCCTGGGGCCAACGTCCTGACTTTC. Encoded protein: CAICPGQGTPGANVLTF.

This clonotype was seen ten or more times. This chain uses TRBV12-3 or TRBV12-4 with TRBJ2-5; TRBD2 aligns across 10 bases. The CDR3 length is 14 residues. The V segment lost 7 bases and the J segment 5 bases; nucleotides outside the gene matches: 7. CDR3 nucleotide sequence: TGTGCCAGCACCTCTCTAGCGGGAGTCGAGACCCAGTACTTC. As protein: CASTSLAGVETQYF.

This clonotype was recorded many times. The chain uses TRBV9 and TRBJ2-6, with 9 bases identical to TRBD2. The CDR3 length is 19 residues. CDR1 is SGDLS and CDR2 is YYNGEE in the germline V gene. The ends lost 7 bases at V and 0 bases at J; junction bases unmatched: 14. The CDR3 bases are TGTGCCAGCGGTACCCAGACTAGCGGAATACCCTCTGGGGCCAACGTCCTGACTTTC. Its protein product is CASGTQTSGIPSGANVLTF. The variable domain in full, with the rest retrieved from reference TRBV9 and TRBJ2-6, is DSGVTQTPKHLITATGQRVTLRCSPRSGDLSVYWYQQSLDQGLQFLIQYYNGEERAKGNILERFSAQQFPDLHSELNLSSLELGDSALYFCASGTQTSGIPSGANVLTFGAGSRLTVL.

This chain links TRBV5-1 with TRBJ2-7, with 12 bases lining up with TRBD1. With 4 bases clipped from V and 5 bases from J, the junction kept 7 bases outside the gene matches. This CDR3 comprises 15 residues. Germline-derived CDR1 and CDR2 are SGHRS and YFSETQ. The CDR3 region has the DNA TGCGCCAGCAGCCGCCCGGGACAGGGGGCCGACGAGCAGTACTTC. Translation: CASSRPGQGADEQYF.